Below are 16 T cell receptor beta chains sequenced from a single sample in a study of shared clonotypes between healthy human individuals. The table came from immunoSEQ multiplex PCR; TCRdb's copy has only in-frame clones and leaves some out. The table lists some 1,400,000 clones, roughly 97% of them singletons. Sequencing was carried out using naive CD4+ T cells sorted from blood. The subset is: CD45RA+ positively selected. Source of these receptors: a man under 40 in good health.

The V and J genes are TRBV10-3 and TRBJ1-3; 7 nucleotides line up with TRBD1. Germline values: CDR1 ENHRY, CDR2 SYGVKD. V shed 5 bases, J shed 4 bases, and the junction held 5 bases outside the gene matches. CDR3 size: 14 residues. The DNA for the CDR3 is TGTGCCATCAGTTTACAGGGGAACGGAAACACCATATATTTT. Its protein is CAISLQGNGNTIYF.

CDR3 loop: CASSPGRGRSIGELFF. For the CDR3, the DNA is TGTGCCAGCAGCCCCGGACGAGGGCGAAGCATCGGGGAGCTGTTTTTT. The chain uses TRBV9 and TRBJ2-2; possibly TRBD2 for D (5 bases). The V and J ends lost 4 bases and 7 bases respectively, with 20 bases between them. The length of the CDR3 is 16 residues. The V gene's germline CDR1 is SGDLS and CDR2 YYNGEE.

Details on this clone: At the DNA level, this CDR3 is encoded by other sequences in the same sample as well. The CDR3 protein is CASSPYSGTTYEQYF. The CDR3 nucleotides read TGTGCCAGCTCACCCTATAGCGGGACCACCTACGAGCAGTACTTC. The V and J genes are TRBV18 and TRBJ2-7; 8 bases fit TRBD2. The V gene end was trimmed by 3 bases and the J gene end by 2 bases; junction bases not matched to a gene: 6. This CDR3 contains 15 residues. CDR1 is KGHSH, CDR2 LQKENI, per germline.

This rearrangement joins TRBV7-2 to TRBJ2-5; TRBD1 matches at 7 bases. The CDR3 length is 13 residues. Germline assignment: CDR1 SGHTA and CDR2 FQGNSA. V trimming: 5 bases; J trimming: 5 bases; junction bases outside the gene matches: 5. CDR3 loop: CASSLDREETQYF. DNA for the CDR3: TGTGCCAGCAGCCTCGACAGGGAGGAGACCCAGTACTTC.

The V gene is TRBV19, the J gene TRBJ1-3; D is undetermined. Germline CDR1 LNHDA, CDR2 SQIVND (reference sequence). V shed 8 bases and J shed 4 bases, with 15 bases lying between them. This CDR3 comprises 14 residues. The CDR3 DNA is TGTGCCAGTGGGTTGGTGGCAGCCGGAAACACCATATATTTT. It encodes CASGLVAAGNTIYF.

The chain carries TRBV6-6 and TRBJ2-1; D is unclear. Trimming took off 5 bases at V and 2 bases at J, with 10 bases between the two ends. The CDR3 runs 14 residues. Germline V gives CDR1 MNHNY, CDR2 SVGAGI (reference sequence). The CDR3 DNA follows: TGTGCCAGCAGTCCCGACGGAGCCTACAATGAGCAGTTCTTC. Its protein product is CASSPDGAYNEQFF.

This clone was recorded only once. The rearrangement joins TRBV2 to TRBJ2-3; a possible D gene is TRBD2 (5 bases). Deletions cut 8 bases from V and 5 bases from J, with 17 bases between. The length of the CDR3 is 14 residues. Germline CDR1 SNHLY, CDR2 FYNNEI. CDR3 amino acids: CASAGSSPLDTQYF. In DNA, the CDR3 is TGTGCCAGCGCAGGTTCTAGCCCTCTAGATACGCAGTATTTT.

CDR3 in DNA: TGTGCCAGCAGCTCCCCGGGACAAGGAAACACCATATATTTT. It translates to CASSSPGQGNTIYF. The chain couples TRBV11-2 to TRBJ1-3, with D tentatively TRBD1 (6 bases). This CDR3 has 14 residues. The V and J ends lost 4 bases and 4 bases respectively, with 11 bases between them. The V gene's germline CDR1 is SGHAT and CDR2 FQNNGV.

V and J are TRBV5-1 and TRBJ2-1; D unclear. This CDR3 has 13 amino acids. V was pared by 3 bases and J by 3 bases, with 7 bases between. CDR1 SGHRS and CDR2 YFSETQ come from the germline V gene. DNA for the CDR3: TGCGCCAGCAGCTACACGAGCTACAATGAGCAGTTCTTC. It codes for CASSYTSYNEQFF. Combining the CDR3 with reference TRBV5-1 and TRBJ2-1 gives the whole variable domain KAGVTQTPRYLIKTRGQQVTLSCSPISGHRSVSWYQQTPGQGLQFLFEYFSETQRNKGNFPGRFSGRQFSNSRSEMNVSTLELGDSALYLCASSYTSYNEQFFGPGTRLTVL.

The chain joins TRBV9 to TRBJ2-1, with 13 positions matching TRBD2. The ends lost 4 bases at V and 6 bases at J; junction bases unmatched: 7. The CDR3 length is 16 residues. From germline, CDR1 is SGDLS and CDR2 YYNGEE. CDR3 in DNA: TGTGCCAGCAGCACCGGACTAGCGGGAGCTCTCAATGAGCAGTTCTTC. This sequence encodes CASSTGLAGALNEQFF.

V gene TRBV7-2 combines with J gene TRBJ2-2, with 8 positions matching TRBD2. The V segment lost 5 bases and the J segment 4 bases; nucleotides outside the gene matches: 6. The CDR3 has 15 amino acids. The germline V gene has CDR1 SGHTA and CDR2 FQGNSA. The chain's CDR3 is CASSQGSGSTGELFF. Written as DNA, the CDR3 is TGTGCCAGCAGCCAGGGGAGCGGGAGCACCGGGGAGCTGTTTTTT.

Only one count was recorded for this clone. The chain couples TRBV18 to TRBJ2-7; D gene uncertain. Trimming stripped 2 bases from V and 4 bases from J, with 9 bases between. The CDR3 contains 13 residues. The germline CDR1 and CDR2 sequences are KGHSH and LQKENI. This CDR3 is CASSPVQQYEQYF. CDR3 nucleotide sequence: TGTGCCAGCTCACCAGTTCAGCAATACGAGCAGTACTTC.

The V and J genes are TRBV7-2 and TRBJ2-1, with 10 positions matching TRBD2. The CDR3 runs 16 residues. In germline, CDR1 is SGHTA, CDR2 FQGNSA. The V gene end was trimmed by 5 bases and the J gene end by 8 bases; junction bases not matched to a gene: 12. The CDR3 region has the DNA TGTGCCAGCAGCCCCTCTAGCGGGAGCCCCTGGGATGAGCAGTTCTTC. Translating it yields CASSPSSGSPWDEQFF.

This chain links TRBV7-9 with TRBJ2-7, with 7 nucleotides matching TRBD1. Germline V CDR1 and CDR2: SEHNR, FQNEAQ (reference sequence). Unmatched junction bases numbered 9, after V lost 5 bases and J lost 2 bases. This CDR3 has 15 residues. The CDR3 nucleotides read TGTGCCAGCAGCCTACGACAGGGACCGGCCTACGAGCAGTACTTC. Translating gives CASSLRQGPAYEQYF.

The V and J genes are TRBV5-6 and TRBJ2-7, with D perhaps matching TRBD2 (6 bases). V lost 1 base and J lost 2, with 13 bases in between. The CDR3 is 15 amino acids. CDR1 SGHDT and CDR2 YYEEEE come from the germline V gene. The CDR3 DNA follows: TGTGCCAGCAGCTTGCGCGGGATAGCCCCCTACGAGCAGTACTTC. Its protein product is CASSLRGIAPYEQYF.

CDR3 nucleotides: TGTGCCACCAGGTGGGCGGGAGGGCCGTCTGAGACCCAGTACTTC. Its protein is CATRWAGGPSETQYF. The rearrangement joins TRBV27 to TRBJ2-5; TRBD2 agrees at 9 bases. V lost 10 bases, J lost 5 bases, and 14 bases stayed unmatched. The CDR3 extends over 15 amino acids. In germline, CDR1 is MNHEY, CDR2 SMNVEV (reference sequence).